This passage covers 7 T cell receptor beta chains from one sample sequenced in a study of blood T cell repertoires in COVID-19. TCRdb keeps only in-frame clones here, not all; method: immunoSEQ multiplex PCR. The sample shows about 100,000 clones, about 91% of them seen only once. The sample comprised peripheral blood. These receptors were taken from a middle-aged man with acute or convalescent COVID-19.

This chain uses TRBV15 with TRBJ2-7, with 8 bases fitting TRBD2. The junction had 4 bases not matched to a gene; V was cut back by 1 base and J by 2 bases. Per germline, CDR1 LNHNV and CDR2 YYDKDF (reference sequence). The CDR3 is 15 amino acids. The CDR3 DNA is TGTGCCACCAGCAGAGGCGGCGGGGGGACCTACGAGCAGTACTTC. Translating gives CATSRGGGGTYEQYF.

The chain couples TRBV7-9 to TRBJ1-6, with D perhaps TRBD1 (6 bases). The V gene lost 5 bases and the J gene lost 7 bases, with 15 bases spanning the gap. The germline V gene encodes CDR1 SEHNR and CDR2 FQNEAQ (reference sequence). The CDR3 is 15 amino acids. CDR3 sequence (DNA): TGTGCCAGCAGCCCCACAGGGATGGGGAATTCACCCCTCCACTTT. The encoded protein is CASSPTGMGNSPLHF.

For the CDR3, the DNA is TGTGCCAGCACAATCTCGGCGGGGGGGCTCCGGGAGCAGTACTTC. Its translation: CASTISAGGLREQYF. J is TRBJ2-7 and V is TRBV28; TRBD2 agrees at 9 bases. Losses at the gene ends were 7 bases for V and 7 bases for J; bases not matched to a gene: 14. Germline V lookup: CDR1 MDHEN, CDR2 SYDVKM. The CDR3 contains 15 residues.

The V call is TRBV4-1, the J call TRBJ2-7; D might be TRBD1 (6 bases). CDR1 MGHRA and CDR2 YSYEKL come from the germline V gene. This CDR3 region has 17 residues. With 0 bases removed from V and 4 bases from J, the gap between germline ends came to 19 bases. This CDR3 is CASSQDRSGVRGYEQYF. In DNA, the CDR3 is TGCGCCAGCAGCCAAGATAGGTCCGGGGTCAGGGGATACGAGCAGTACTTC.

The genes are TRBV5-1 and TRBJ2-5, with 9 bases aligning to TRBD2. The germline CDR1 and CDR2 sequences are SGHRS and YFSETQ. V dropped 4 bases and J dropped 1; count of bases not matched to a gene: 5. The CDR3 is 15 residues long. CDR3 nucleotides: TGCGCCAGCAGCAGGCGACTAGCGGCCCAAGAGACCCAGTACTTC. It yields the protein CASSRRLAAQETQYF.

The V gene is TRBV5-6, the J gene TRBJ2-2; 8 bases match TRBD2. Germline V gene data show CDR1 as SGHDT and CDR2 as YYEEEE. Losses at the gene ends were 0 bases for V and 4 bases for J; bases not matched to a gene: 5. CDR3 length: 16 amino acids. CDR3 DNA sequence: TGTGCCAGCAGCTTGGTCGGGGGGGCGAGCACCGGGGAGCTGTTTTTT. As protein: CASSLVGGASTGELFF.

The CDR3 sequence: CAWSHGYGYTF. The CDR3 nucleotides are TGTGCCTGGAGTCACGGGTATGGCTACACCTTC. The chain carries TRBV30 and TRBJ1-2; D not certain. The germline V gene encodes CDR1 GTSNPN and CDR2 SVGIG (reference sequence). V dropped 2 bases and J dropped 5 bases, with 6 bases sitting between them. This CDR3 region has 11 residues.